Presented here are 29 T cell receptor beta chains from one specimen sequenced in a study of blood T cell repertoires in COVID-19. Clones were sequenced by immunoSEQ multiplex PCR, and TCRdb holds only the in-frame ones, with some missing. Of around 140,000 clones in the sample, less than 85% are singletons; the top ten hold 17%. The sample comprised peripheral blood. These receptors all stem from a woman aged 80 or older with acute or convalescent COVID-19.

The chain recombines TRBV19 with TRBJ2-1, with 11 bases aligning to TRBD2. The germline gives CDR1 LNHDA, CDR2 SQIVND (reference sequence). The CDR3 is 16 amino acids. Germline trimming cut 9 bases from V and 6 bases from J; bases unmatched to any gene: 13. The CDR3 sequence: CASNTGGSGGANEQFF. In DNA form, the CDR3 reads TGTGCCAGCAACACCGGGGGTAGCGGGGGGGCCAATGAGCAGTTCTTC.

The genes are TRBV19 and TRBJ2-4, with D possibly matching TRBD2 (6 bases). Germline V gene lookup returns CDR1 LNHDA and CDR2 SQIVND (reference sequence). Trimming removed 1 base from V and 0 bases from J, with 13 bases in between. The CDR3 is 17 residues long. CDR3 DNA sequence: TGTGCCAGTAGTATAGTCGGGGGAGTCCTAGCCAAAAACATTCAGTACTTC. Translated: CASSIVGGVLAKNIQYF.

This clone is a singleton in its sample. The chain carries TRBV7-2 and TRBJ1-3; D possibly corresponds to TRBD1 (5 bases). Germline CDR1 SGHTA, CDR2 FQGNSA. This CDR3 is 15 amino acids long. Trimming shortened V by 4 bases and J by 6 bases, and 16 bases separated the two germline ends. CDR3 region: CASSSDSLYSNTIYF. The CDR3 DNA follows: TGTGCCAGCAGCTCAGACAGTTTGTATTCAAACACCATATATTTT.

CDR3 nucleotides: TGTGCCAGCTCCCTCGGACAGGGACACTATGGCTACACCTTC. Encoded protein: CASSLGQGHYGYTF. This sequence joins TRBV18 and TRBJ1-2; 8 bases are a match to TRBD1. V dropped 6 bases and J dropped 3; count of bases not matched to a gene: 6. CDR1 KGHSH and CDR2 LQKENI come from the germline V gene. The CDR3 runs 14 residues. Filled out from reference TRBV18 and TRBJ1-2, the complete variable domain reads NAGVMQNPRHLVRRRGQEARLRCSPMKGHSHVYWYRQLPEEGLKFMVYLQKENIIDESGMPKERFSAEFPKEGPSILRIQQVVRGDSAAYFCASSLGQGHYGYTFGSGTRLTVV.

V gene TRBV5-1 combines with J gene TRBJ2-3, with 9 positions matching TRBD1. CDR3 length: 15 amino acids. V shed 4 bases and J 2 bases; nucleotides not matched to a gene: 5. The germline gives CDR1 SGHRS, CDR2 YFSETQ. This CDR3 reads CASSRTGDITDTQYF. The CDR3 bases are TGCGCCAGCAGCCGGACAGGGGACATCACAGATACGCAGTATTTT.

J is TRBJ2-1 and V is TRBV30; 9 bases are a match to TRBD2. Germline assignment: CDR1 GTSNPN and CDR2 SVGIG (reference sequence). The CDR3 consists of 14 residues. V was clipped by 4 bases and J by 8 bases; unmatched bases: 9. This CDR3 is CAWTLAGGPDEQFF. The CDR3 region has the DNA TGTGCCTGGACTTTGGCGGGGGGGCCCGATGAGCAGTTCTTC.

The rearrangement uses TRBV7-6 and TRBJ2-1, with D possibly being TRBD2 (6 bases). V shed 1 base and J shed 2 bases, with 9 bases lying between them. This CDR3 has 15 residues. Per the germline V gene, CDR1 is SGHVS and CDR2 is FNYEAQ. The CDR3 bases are TGTGCCAGCAGCTTAGTGGGGGGAACCTACAATGAGCAGTTCTTC. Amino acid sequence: CASSLVGGTYNEQFF.

The CDR3 protein is CASSFGTALAKNIQYF. The CDR3 region has the DNA TGTGCCAGCAGCTTCGGGACAGCTCTAGCCAAAAACATTCAGTACTTC. The chain joins TRBV5-6 to TRBJ2-4; 7 nucleotides match TRBD1. J gave up 0 bases and V 2 bases, and 5 bases lay outside the gene matches. Germline CDR1 and CDR2: SGHDT and YYEEEE. The CDR3 extends over 16 amino acids.

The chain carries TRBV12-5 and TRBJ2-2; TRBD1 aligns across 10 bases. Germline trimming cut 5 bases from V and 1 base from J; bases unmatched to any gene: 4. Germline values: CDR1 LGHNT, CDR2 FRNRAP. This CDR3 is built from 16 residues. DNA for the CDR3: TGTGCTAGTGGTCCTGGACAGGGGGGGAACACCGGGGAGCTGTTTTTT. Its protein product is CASGPGQGGNTGELFF.

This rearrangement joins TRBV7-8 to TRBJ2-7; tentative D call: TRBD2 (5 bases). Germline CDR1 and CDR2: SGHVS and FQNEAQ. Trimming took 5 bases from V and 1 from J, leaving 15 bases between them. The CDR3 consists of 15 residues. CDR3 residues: CASSQTPGTSYEQYF. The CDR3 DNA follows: TGTGCCAGCAGCCAAACTCCGGGAACTTCCTACGAGCAGTACTTC.

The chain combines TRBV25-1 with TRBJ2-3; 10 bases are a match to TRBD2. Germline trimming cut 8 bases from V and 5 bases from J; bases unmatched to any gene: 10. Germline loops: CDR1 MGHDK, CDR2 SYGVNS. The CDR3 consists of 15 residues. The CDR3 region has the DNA TGTGCCAGCCGTAAGAGCGGGGGGGCAGGAGATACGCAGTATTTT. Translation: CASRKSGGAGDTQYF.

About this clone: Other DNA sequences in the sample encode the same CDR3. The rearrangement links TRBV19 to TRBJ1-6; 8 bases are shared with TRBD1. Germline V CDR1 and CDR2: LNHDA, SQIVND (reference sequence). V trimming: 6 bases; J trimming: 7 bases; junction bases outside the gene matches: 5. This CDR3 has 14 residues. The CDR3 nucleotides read TGTGCCAGTAGCTTACAGGGGGGGAATTCACCCCTCCACTTT. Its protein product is CASSLQGGNSPLHF.

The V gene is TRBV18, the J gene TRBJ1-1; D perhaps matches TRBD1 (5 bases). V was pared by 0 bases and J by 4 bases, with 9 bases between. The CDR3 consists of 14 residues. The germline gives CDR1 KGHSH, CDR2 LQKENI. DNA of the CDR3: TGTGCCAGCTCACCACCGGGGGGAATCACTGAAGCTTTCTTT. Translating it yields CASSPPGGITEAFF. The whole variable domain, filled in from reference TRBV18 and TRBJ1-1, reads NAGVMQNPRHLVRRRGQEARLRCSPMKGHSHVYWYRQLPEEGLKFMVYLQKENIIDESGMPKERFSAEFPKEGPSILRIQQVVRGDSAAYFCASSPPGGITEAFFGQGTRLTVV.

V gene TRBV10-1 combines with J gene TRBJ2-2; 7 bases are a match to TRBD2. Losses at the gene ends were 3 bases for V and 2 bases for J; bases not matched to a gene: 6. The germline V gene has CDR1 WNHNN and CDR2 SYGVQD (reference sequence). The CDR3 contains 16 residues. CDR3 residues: CASSDGGRGNTGELFF. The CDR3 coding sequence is TGCGCCAGCAGTGACGGCGGGAGAGGTAACACCGGGGAGCTGTTTTTT.

The CDR3 loop reads CASSLEQGSSSTDTQYF. CDR3 DNA sequence: TGCGCCAGCAGCTTGGAACAGGGGTCCTCTAGCACAGATACGCAGTATTTT. The chain carries TRBV5-1 and TRBJ2-3; 7 nucleotides agree with TRBD1. The germline gives CDR1 SGHRS, CDR2 YFSETQ. V lost 0 bases, J lost 0 bases, and 7 bases stayed unmatched. CDR3 length equals 17 residues.

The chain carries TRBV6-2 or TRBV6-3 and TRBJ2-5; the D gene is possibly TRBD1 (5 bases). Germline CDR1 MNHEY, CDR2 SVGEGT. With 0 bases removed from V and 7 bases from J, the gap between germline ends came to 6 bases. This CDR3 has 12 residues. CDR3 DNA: TGTGCCAGCAGTTACTCGACAGTGACCCAGTACTTC. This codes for CASSYSTVTQYF.

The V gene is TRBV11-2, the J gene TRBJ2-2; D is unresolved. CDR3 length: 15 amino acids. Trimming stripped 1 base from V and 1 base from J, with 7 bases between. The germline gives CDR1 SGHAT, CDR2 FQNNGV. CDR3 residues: CASSLVTGNTGELFF. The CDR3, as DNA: TGTGCCAGCAGCTTAGTGACTGGGAACACCGGGGAGCTGTTTTTT.

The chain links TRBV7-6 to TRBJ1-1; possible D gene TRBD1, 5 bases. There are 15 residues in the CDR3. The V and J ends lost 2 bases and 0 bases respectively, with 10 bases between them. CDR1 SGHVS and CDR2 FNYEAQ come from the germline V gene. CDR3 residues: CASSLRDSLNTEAFF. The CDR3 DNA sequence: TGTGCCAGCAGCTTAAGGGACTCCTTGAACACTGAAGCTTTCTTT.

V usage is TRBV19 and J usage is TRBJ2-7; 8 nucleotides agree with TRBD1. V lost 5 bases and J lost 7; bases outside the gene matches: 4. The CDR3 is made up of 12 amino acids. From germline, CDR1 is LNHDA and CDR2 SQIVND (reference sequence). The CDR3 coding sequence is TGTGCCAGTAGTGGACAGGGTCGGGAGCAGTACTTC. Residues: CASSGQGREQYF.

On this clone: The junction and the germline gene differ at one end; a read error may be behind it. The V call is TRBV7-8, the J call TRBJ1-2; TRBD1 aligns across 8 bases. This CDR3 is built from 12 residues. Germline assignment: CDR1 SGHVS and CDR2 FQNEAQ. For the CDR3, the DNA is TGTGCCAGCAACTTAGCGAACACAGGGGGCACCTTC. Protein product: CASNLANTGGTF.

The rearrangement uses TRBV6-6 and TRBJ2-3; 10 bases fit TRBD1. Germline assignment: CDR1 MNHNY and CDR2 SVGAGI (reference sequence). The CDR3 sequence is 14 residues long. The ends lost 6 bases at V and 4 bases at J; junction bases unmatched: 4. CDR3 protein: CASSRQGAADTQYF. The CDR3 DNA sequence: TGTGCCAGCAGCCGACAGGGGGCCGCAGATACGCAGTATTTT.

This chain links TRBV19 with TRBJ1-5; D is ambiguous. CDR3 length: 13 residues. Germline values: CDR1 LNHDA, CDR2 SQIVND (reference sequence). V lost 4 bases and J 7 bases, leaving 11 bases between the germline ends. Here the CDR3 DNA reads TGTGCCAGTAGTACCCGGAGGGAACAGCCCCAGCATTTT. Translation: CASSTRREQPQHF.

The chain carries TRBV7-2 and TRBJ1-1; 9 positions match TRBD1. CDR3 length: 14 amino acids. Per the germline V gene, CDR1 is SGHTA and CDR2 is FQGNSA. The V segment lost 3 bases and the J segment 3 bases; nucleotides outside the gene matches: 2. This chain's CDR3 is CASSLGQGYTEAFF. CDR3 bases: TGTGCCAGCAGCTTGGGACAGGGATACACTGAAGCTTTCTTT.

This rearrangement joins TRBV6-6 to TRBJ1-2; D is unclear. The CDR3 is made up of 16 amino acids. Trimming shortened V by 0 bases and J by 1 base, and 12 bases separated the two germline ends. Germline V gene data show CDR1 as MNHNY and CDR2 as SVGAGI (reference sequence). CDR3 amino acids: CASSYSGGQYNYGYTF. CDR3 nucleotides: TGTGCCAGCAGTTACTCGGGAGGCCAGTATAACTATGGCTACACCTTC.

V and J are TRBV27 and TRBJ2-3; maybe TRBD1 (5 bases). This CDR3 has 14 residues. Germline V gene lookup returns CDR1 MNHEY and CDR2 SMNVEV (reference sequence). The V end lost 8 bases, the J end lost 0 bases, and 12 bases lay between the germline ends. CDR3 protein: CASRRQTSTDTQYF. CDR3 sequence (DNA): TGTGCCAGCCGGCGACAGACCAGCACAGATACGCAGTATTTT.

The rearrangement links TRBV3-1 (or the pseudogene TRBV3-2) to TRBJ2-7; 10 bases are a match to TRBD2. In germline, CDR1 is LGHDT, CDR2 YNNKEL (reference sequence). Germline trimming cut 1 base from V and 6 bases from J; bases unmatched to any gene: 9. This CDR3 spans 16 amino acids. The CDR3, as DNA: TGTGCCAGCAGCCAAGGAGCGGGGGGGCTGCTGGTCGAGCAGTACTTC. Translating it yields CASSQGAGGLLVEQYF.

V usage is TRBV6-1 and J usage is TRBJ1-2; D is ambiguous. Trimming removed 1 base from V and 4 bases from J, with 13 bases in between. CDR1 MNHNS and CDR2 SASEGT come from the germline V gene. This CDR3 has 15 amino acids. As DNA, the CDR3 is TGTGCCAGCAGTGAAGGCGGGAATAGCGCCTATGGCTACACCTTC. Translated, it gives CASSEGGNSAYGYTF.

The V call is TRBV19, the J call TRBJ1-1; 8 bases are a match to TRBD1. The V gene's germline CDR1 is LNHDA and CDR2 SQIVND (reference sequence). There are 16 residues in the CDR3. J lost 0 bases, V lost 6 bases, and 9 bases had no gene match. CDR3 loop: CASSTTGGRMNTEAFF. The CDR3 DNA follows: TGTGCCAGTAGCACTACAGGGGGGAGAATGAACACTGAAGCTTTCTTT.

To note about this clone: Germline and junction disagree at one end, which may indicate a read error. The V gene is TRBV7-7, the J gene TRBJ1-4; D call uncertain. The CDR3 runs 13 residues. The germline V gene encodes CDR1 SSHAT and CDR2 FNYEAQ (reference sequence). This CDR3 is CASSLDFGGKLFF. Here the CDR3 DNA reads TGTGCTAGCAGCTTAGACTTTGGTGGAAAACTGTTTTTT.